This T cell receptor beta chain emerged from a study of glioma-infiltrating T cells after dendritic cell vaccination. Looking at the study overall: Three intradermal dendritic cell vaccine injections were given every two weeks.

CDR1 is LGHNA, CDR2 YNFKEQ, per germline. J lost 4 bases, V lost 3 bases, and 11 bases had no gene match. CDR3 size: 16 residues. As for time point: after dendritic cell vaccination, including at tumor progression/relapse. This clone was seen a handful of times. Libraries were prepared by immunoSEQ multiplex PCR; TCRdb keeps only in-frame clonotypes and omits some of them. This sample has 85,000 to 100,000 clones, with roughly four fifths found just once. Sample: blood, taken after dendritic cell vaccination. V and J are TRBV4-2 and TRBJ1-2, with 7 bases identical to TRBD1. The clonotype was recovered from a human donor with glioblastoma. The CDR3 is CASSQGDSSLSYGYTF. CDR3 DNA sequence: TGTGCCAGCAGCCAGGGGGACAGCAGTTTATCCTATGGCTACACCTTC.